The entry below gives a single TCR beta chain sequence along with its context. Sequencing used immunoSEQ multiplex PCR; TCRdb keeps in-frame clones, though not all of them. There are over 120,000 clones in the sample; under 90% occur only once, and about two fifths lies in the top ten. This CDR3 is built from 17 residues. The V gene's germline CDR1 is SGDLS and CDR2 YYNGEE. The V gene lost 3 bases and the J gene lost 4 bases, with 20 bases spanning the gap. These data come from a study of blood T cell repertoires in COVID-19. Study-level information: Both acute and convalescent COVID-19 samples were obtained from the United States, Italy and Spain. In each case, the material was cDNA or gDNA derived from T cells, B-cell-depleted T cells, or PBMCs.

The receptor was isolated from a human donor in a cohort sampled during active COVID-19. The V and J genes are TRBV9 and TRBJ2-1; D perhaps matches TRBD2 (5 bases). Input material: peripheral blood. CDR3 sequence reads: CASSALPGGPFYNEQFF. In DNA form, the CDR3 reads TGTGCCAGCAGCGCTCTCCCCGGAGGACCCTTTTACAATGAGCAGTTCTTC.